This TCR beta chain was retrieved from a study of identical twins (dated by TCRdb to between 2015 and 2016). General notes on the study: TCR alpha and beta repertoires from monozygotic twins, unrelated adults of various ages and cord blood were deep-sequenced to test whether fetal clonotypes persist. Replicate twin experiments were performed at different times using different library preparation protocols to rule out contamination. Here is what the overall study found, with its caveats: Fewer insertions were carried by abundant cord blood beta clonotypes; a weaker similar trend was observed in young adult naive repertoires, while no such trend was observed in memory repertoires. Invariant T cells such as MAIT and iNKT could partly confound zero-insertion analyses, although diverse VJ usage argued against such confounding for most clonotypes. Out-of-frame TCR alpha sharing in monozygotic twins was systematically underestimated by recombination models, whereas sharing between unrelated individuals was in agreement with the recombination models. Because the same donors could not be followed over many years, the conclusions depended on cross-sectional statistical analysis. The excess sharing between twins in beta out-of-frame sequences was weaker because fewer shared sequences reduced the signal-to-noise ratio. Out-of-frame TCR alpha sequences shared between twins showed an excess of low generation-probability sequences compared with coincidental sharing between unrelated individuals.

Trimming takes 0 bases from V and 11 bases from J, and the germline ends sit 15 bases apart. The CDR3 numbers 13 residues from cysteine through phenylalanine. The only DNA kept is the CDR3, 39 bases in frame from the first base. CDR1 and CDR2, looked up from the germline V gene (reference sequence), are GTSNPN and SVGIG. Only healthy Caucasian donors were included. Three unrelated non-twin adults were additionally sequenced: a male aged 18 to 29, a male aged 50 to 60 and a female aged 50 to 60. Miltenyi CD45RO+ enrichment and human naive T-cell isolation kits were used to isolate memory (CD45RO+) and naive T cells from PBMC. Receptor amplification or capture employed 5' RACE. The listed sequencing device is Illumina HiSeq 2000. Template switching added a universal primer binding site, and the final cDNA carried a unique molecular identifier that allowed TCR cDNA molecules to be counted accurately. Specific primers in the conserved constant-segment region were used to synthesize first-strand cDNA for TCR alpha and beta chains. To control for contamination, every cDNA library was double barcoded, receiving both a SMART-Mk sample barcode and Illumina barcodes. Two successive PCR steps introduced TruSeq adapter sequences along with Illumina sample barcodes. Sequencing of the TCR alpha and beta cDNA libraries was done on the Illumina HiSeq platform using custom primers. The original pipeline was this. Unique molecular identifiers were extracted from raw reads with MiGEC, and CDR3 positions were determined with MiXCR. For each individual, recombination models were inferred using an EM algorithm with the repgenHMM and IGoR tools. Shared clonotype analysis was performed with the tcR package in R, normalizing sharing by the product of cloneset sizes. Out-of-frame nonproductive sequences were analyzed to study raw recombination free of thymic and clonal selection effects. The public reads were quality trimmed at Q25 with fastp and then assembled into clones with MiXCR by TCRdb, keeping productive beta chains. Entries are consolidated by CDR3 protein sequence, retaining the most common genes and DNA. TCRdb, not the original authors, processed these V and J calls. The sample yields around 370,000 distinct CDR3 sequences; 9% to 10% were counted once. Roughly 9% of the sample is taken by the ten largest.

Turning to this clonotype: This clone's antigen is unknown. Base-call qualities are not available, and no considerably larger clone is one nucleotide away.

The rearranged chain carries TRBV30 and TRBJ2-3, with the D gene tentatively TRBD1 or TRBD2, based on 5 matching bases in each. This sequence was found in a woman aged 50 to 60 in good health. The sample comprised naive T cells sorted from blood. The label giving this sample's cell subset or site can be read as: cells isolated with a human naive T-cell isolation kit. DNA sequence: TGTGCCTGGAGTGTAGCTGGGACGGCTTTGCAGTATTTT. Translated, it gives CAWSVAGTALQYF.